Given below is one T cell receptor beta chain in context. Antigen unknown. The source of the sample is a study of CD8+CD57+ T cells in acquired aplastic anemia. Study background: Sorted CD4+ and CD8+ cells yielded DNA averaging around 3.2 ug.

Sequencing was done on patients that had shown CD8+CD57+ cell expansion by flow cytometry. The patients, all of them, had severe acquired aplastic anemia. Using genomic DNA as the template, TCR beta VDJ and CDR3 profiling was carried out. In TCRdb, the reads were re-called with MiXCR into one record per CDR3 protein. This table holds 400,000 to 600,000 distinct CDR3 sequences, approximately 32% found once. Looked up from germline, CDR1 is DFQATT and CDR2 is SNEGSKA (reference sequence). This CDR3 contains 12 residues. Trimming removed 6 bases from V and 8 bases from J, with 13 bases in between. Study results and limitations: Patients and controls had CD8+ Simpson's diversity values that were not significantly distinct.

The material sequenced was sorted CD4+, CD8+, or CD8+CD57+ T cells (not recorded which) from PBMCs. This clonotype was sampled from a human donor with aplastic anemia. This chain links TRBV20-1 with TRBJ2-2; D unresolved. The CDR3 sequence is CSARRPGGELFF. The CDR3 DNA reads TGCAGTGCAAGAAGGCCCGGGGGGGAGCTGTTTTTT.